The 26 T cell receptor beta chains below were found in one sample sequenced in a study of cytomegalovirus exposure and HLA in healthy donors (TCRdb year 2017). Libraries were constructed by the immunoSEQ multiplex PCR assay. For the multiplex PCR, a mixture combining 60 forward primers for TCR Vbeta segments and 13 reverse primers for TCR Jbeta segments was used. Drawn from immuneACCESS, this table holds only the in-frame rearrangements with V and J called that TCRdb kept. Clones are partly lost; checked studies trace under half to an unresolved V gene and leave the rest unexplained. The sample profile shows some 150,000 clones; 75% of them were found once. About 3.5% of the sample is in the top ten clones. The sequenced sample was PBMCs. Source of these receptors: a man aged 35 to 55 in good health and CMV-seronegative.

The V call is TRBV6-5, the J call TRBJ2-5, with D tentatively TRBD1 (6 bases). The CDR3 spans 15 residues. V gave up 8 bases and J gave up 1 base, with 17 bases separating them. Germline V gives CDR1 MNHEY, CDR2 SVGAGI. CDR3 sequence reads: CASLRTATRQETQYF. The CDR3, as DNA: TGTGCCAGCCTCCGGACAGCTACCCGCCAAGAGACCCAGTACTTC.

The J gene is TRBJ1-1, the V gene TRBV4-1, with D maybe TRBD1 (5 bases). Germline CDR1 reads MGHRA; CDR2 reads YSYEKL. V lost 3 bases and J 8 bases, leaving 13 bases between the germline ends. The CDR3 loop spans 13 amino acids. CDR3 sequence: CASSHADGGEAFF. The DNA of the CDR3 is TGCGCCAGCAGCCATGCCGACGGGGGGGAAGCTTTCTTT.

The sample holds a few counts of this clone. The chain links TRBV4-3 to TRBJ2-3, with a possible D match to TRBD2 (6 bases). The V and J ends lost 2 bases and 6 bases respectively, with 9 bases between them. The CDR3 runs 13 residues. Germline V gene sequence: CDR1 LGHNA, CDR2 YSLEER. The DNA of the CDR3 is TGCGCCAGCAGCCAACGCCGGGGGGATACGCAGTATTTT. Encoded protein: CASSQRRGDTQYF.

The chain recombines TRBV7-2 with TRBJ2-1, with TRBD1 matching over 7 bases. This CDR3 region has 13 residues. Germline V gene lookup returns CDR1 SGHTA and CDR2 FQGNSA. Unmatched junction bases numbered 7, after V lost 6 bases and J lost 8 bases. CDR3 in DNA: TGTGCCAGCAGTTGGCGACAGGGAGATGAGCAGTTCTTC. Encoded protein: CASSWRQGDEQFF.

The chain has TRBV6-5 and TRBJ2-7, with D possibly matching TRBD2 (6 bases). Deletions cut 0 bases from V and 2 bases from J, with 14 bases between. The CDR3 contains 16 residues. CDR1 MNHEY and CDR2 SVGAGI come from the germline V gene. This CDR3 reads CASSYSARDLAYEQYF. The CDR3 DNA reads as TGTGCCAGCAGTTACTCGGCCCGGGACTTAGCCTACGAGCAGTACTTC.

In this sample, this clone turned up once. The V and J genes are TRBV9 and TRBJ2-3; TRBD1 matches at 11 bases. The germline V gene encodes CDR1 SGDLS and CDR2 YYNGEE. This CDR3 region has 18 residues. V dropped 3 bases and J dropped 3; count of bases not matched to a gene: 12. As DNA, the CDR3 is TGTGCCAGCAGCGCCGGGACAGGGGGTCGGAGGGGAACAGATACGCAGTATTTT. Protein sequence: CASSAGTGGRRGTDTQYF.

This clone was seen only a few times. The chain combines TRBV5-1 with TRBJ1-6; 7 nucleotides agree with TRBD1. Germline V gene lookup returns CDR1 SGHRS and CDR2 YFSETQ. CDR3 length: 18 amino acids. J lost 0 bases, V lost 5 bases, and 11 bases had no gene match. The DNA of the CDR3 is TGCGCCAGCAGGCTAGAAGGGGGCGGACCCTCCTATAATTCACCCCTCCACTTT. This encodes CASRLEGGGPSYNSPLHF.

This chain joins TRBV19 and TRBJ1-2; no clear D. Germline-derived CDR1 and CDR2 are LNHDA and SQIVND (reference sequence). The CDR3 sequence is 11 residues long. V lost 2 bases to trimming and J lost 7 bases, with 5 bases between them. The DNA for the CDR3 is TGTGCCAGTAGTATACTCGGTGGCTACACCTTC. This gives the protein CASSILGGYTF.

The chain combines TRBV7-8 with TRBJ2-1; a possible D gene is TRBD1 (5 bases). There are 14 residues in the CDR3. Germline V gene data show CDR1 as SGHVS and CDR2 as FQNEAQ. V was pared by 5 bases and J by 4 bases, with 12 bases between. CDR3 DNA sequence: TGTGCCAGCAGCCAGGGATCCTCTTACAATGAGCAGTTCTTC. This codes for CASSQGSSYNEQFF.

The chain links TRBV7-9 to TRBJ1-3; 11 bases are shared with TRBD1. J gave up 4 bases and V 4 bases, and 3 bases lay outside the gene matches. Per the germline V gene, CDR1 is SEHNR and CDR2 is FQNEAQ (reference sequence). The CDR3 covers 15 residues. CDR3 coding DNA: TGTGCCAGCAGCTCACGGGACAGGGGGGGAAACACCATATATTTT. This gives the protein CASSSRDRGGNTIYF.

This clone showed up just a few times. The chain employs TRBV5-1 and TRBJ2-1; 8 positions match TRBD2. Germline CDR1 reads SGHRS; CDR2 reads YFSETQ. The CDR3 has 15 amino acids. Germline trimming cut 6 bases from V and 9 bases from J; bases unmatched to any gene: 14. The CDR3 spells CASTLIAGSVGEQFF. Written as DNA, the CDR3 is TGCGCCAGCACCCTAATAGCGGGGAGCGTTGGTGAGCAGTTCTTC.

V usage is TRBV7-2 and J usage is TRBJ2-1; TRBD2 agrees at 9 bases. The CDR3 loop spans 18 amino acids. Losses at the gene ends were 5 bases for V and 4 bases for J; bases not matched to a gene: 15. The germline V gene has CDR1 SGHTA and CDR2 FQGNSA. The chain's CDR3 is CASSTRIGGTSSYNEQFF. CDR3 nucleotides: TGTGCCAGCAGCACCCGGATCGGGGGGACTAGCTCATACAATGAGCAGTTCTTC.

J is TRBJ1-3 and V is TRBV28; unclear D gene. The V gene lost 4 bases and the J gene lost 0 bases, with 19 bases spanning the gap. The CDR3 length is 18 residues. Germline CDR1 is MDHEN and CDR2 is SYDVKM. The CDR3 is CASSSLLPQVTSGNTIYF. The CDR3 DNA sequence: TGTGCCAGCAGTTCCTTACTTCCCCAGGTTACCTCTGGAAACACCATATATTTT.

This sequence joins TRBV10-3 and TRBJ2-2; TRBD1 matches 8 bases. Looked up from germline, CDR1 is ENHRY and CDR2 is SYGVKD. The CDR3 contains 17 residues. Trimming took 4 bases from V and 0 from J; bases not matched to a gene: 7. The CDR3 coding sequence is TGTGCCATCAGTGGAGACAGGGGCTATACGAACACCGGGGAGCTGTTTTTT. Protein sequence: CAISGDRGYTNTGELFF.

This clone was seen more than once but under ten times. The chain employs TRBV5-1 and TRBJ1-1, with no clear D. Per germline, CDR1 SGHRS and CDR2 YFSETQ. This CDR3 spans 13 amino acids. V was shortened by 0 bases and J by 1 base, with 4 bases between the two germline ends. In DNA, the CDR3 is TGCGCCAGCAGCTTGGCCCAGAACACTGAAGCTTTCTTT. Its protein is CASSLAQNTEAFF.

The J gene is TRBJ1-1, the V gene TRBV29-1, with a tentative D call TRBD1 (5 bases). From germline, CDR1 is SQVTM and CDR2 ANQGSEA. This CDR3 is 14 amino acids long. V was cut by 6 bases and J by 1 base, with 15 bases left in between. CDR3 nucleotides: TGCAGCGTGGGGAAGGAAGGGGCGAACACTGAAGCTTTCTTT. Residues: CSVGKEGANTEAFF.

The chain links TRBV9 to TRBJ1-2; 7 nucleotides agree with TRBD1. The CDR3 runs to 15 residues. Germline V gene lookup returns CDR1 SGDLS and CDR2 YYNGEE. Unmatched junction bases numbered 9, after V lost 2 bases and J lost 5 bases. The CDR3 region is CASSVGTDVLYGYTF. The CDR3 DNA reads TGTGCCAGCAGCGTGGGGACAGACGTACTATATGGCTACACCTTC.

The gene calls are TRBV5-1 and TRBJ2-2; TRBD1 agrees at 8 bases. V trimming: 6 bases; J trimming: 0 bases; junction bases outside the gene matches: 1. Germline assignment: CDR1 SGHRS and CDR2 YFSETQ. This CDR3 spans 14 amino acids. CDR3 sequence (DNA): TGCGCCAGCAAGGGACAGGCGAACACCGGGGAGCTGTTTTTT. This codes for CASKGQANTGELFF.

The chain uses TRBV11-2 and TRBJ1-1; maybe TRBD1 (6 bases). V gave up 6 bases and J gave up 12 bases, with 17 bases separating them. The CDR3 extends over 12 amino acids. Germline loops: CDR1 SGHAT, CDR2 FQNNGV. The CDR3 DNA is TGTGCCAGCAGACGCTCTGACAGGACGACTTTCTTT. It is translated as CASRRSDRTTFF.

This chain links TRBV2 with TRBJ1-1; D not resolved. V dropped 9 bases and J dropped 0 bases, with 14 bases sitting between them. From germline, CDR1 is SNHLY and CDR2 FYNNEI. This CDR3 spans 14 amino acids. CDR3 in DNA: TGTGCCAGTATTAAAGAGGAATTGAACACTGAAGCTTTCTTT. Translating it yields CASIKEELNTEAFF.

The rearrangement links TRBV27 to TRBJ2-5, with unresolved D. The DNA end lines up better with TRBJ2-7; the J call may be wrong. CDR3 length: 13 amino acids. CDR1 MNHEY and CDR2 SMNVEV come from the germline V gene (reference sequence). The CDR3 reads CASSFSSSYEQYF. The CDR3 bases are TGTGCCAGCAGTTTTAGTAGCTCCTACGAGCAGTACTTC.

The chain couples TRBV2 to TRBJ1-2, with 12 bases matching TRBD1. Germline V gene lookup returns CDR1 SNHLY and CDR2 FYNNEI. This CDR3 has 14 amino acids. The J segment lost 8 bases and the V segment lost 6 bases, leaving 7 bases of the junction unmatched. This chain's CDR3 is CASRGQGASGGYTF. The CDR3 nucleotides read TGTGCCAGCAGGGGACAGGGGGCGTCGGGCGGCTACACCTTC.

This clone has more than one count but fewer than ten. The rearrangement joins TRBV6-4 to TRBJ1-5, with TRBD1 matching 9 bases. Looked up from germline, CDR1 is MRHNA and CDR2 is SNTAGT. Losses at the gene ends were 8 bases for V and 10 bases for J; bases not matched to a gene: 9. This CDR3 has 13 amino acids. CDR3 amino acids: CASLTGGVGPQHF. Written as DNA, the CDR3 is TGTGCCAGCCTGACAGGGGGGGTCGGACCCCAGCATTTT.

This clone was counted once. The CDR3 sequence is CASSSTGLNTEAFF. The DNA for the CDR3 is TGTGCCAGCTCTTCTACAGGACTGAACACTGAAGCTTTCTTT. The V call is TRBV18, the J call TRBJ1-1; possible D gene TRBD1, 5 bases. The V end was cut by 6 bases, the J end by 0 bases, with 11 bases between. This CDR3 comprises 14 residues. Per germline, CDR1 KGHSH and CDR2 LQKENI.

The chain uses TRBV28 and TRBJ2-7; 12 bases fit TRBD1. Germline V CDR1 and CDR2: MDHEN, SYDVKM. The CDR3 loop spans 15 amino acids. J lost 6 bases, V lost 4 bases, and 7 bases had no gene match. Here the CDR3 reads CASSSPGTGGTEQYF. CDR3 in DNA: TGTGCCAGCAGTTCCCCCGGGACAGGGGGCACCGAGCAGTACTTC.

The count of this clone is one. Other DNA sequences in this specimen translate into the identical CDR3. The V gene is TRBV6-1, the J gene TRBJ1-4, with D tentatively TRBD1 (6 bases). Between the trimmed V and J ends, which lost 7 bases and 7 bases, there was a span of 16 bases. Germline V CDR1 and CDR2: MNHNS, SASEGT. The CDR3 extends over 14 amino acids. The CDR3: CASITGGLGEKLFF. The DNA of the CDR3 is TGTGCCAGCATTACGGGGGGCTTGGGTGAAAAACTGTTTTTT.